This TCR beta chain was documented in a study of cytomegalovirus exposure and HLA in healthy donors. Overall study: One earlier analysis, a look at 150 million to 200 million T cells, found about 110 million unique TCR beta sequences. Study observations and caveats: Equally common other TCR beta chains were less clonally expanded than HLA-associated ones, a later analysis found.

With 60 Vbeta and 13 Jbeta primers, the PCR was carried out. Profiling relied on immunoSEQ multiplex PCR, and the TCRdb table lists in-frame clones only, not all of them. This sample has about 37,000 clones, with 74% found just once. V lost 3 bases and J 0 bases, leaving 18 bases between the germline ends. CDR1 is SGHDT and CDR2 is YYEEEE in the germline V gene. The CDR3 contains 17 residues. Concerning this clone: Antigen: not known.

The V and J genes are TRBV5-6 and TRBJ1-1, with D unresolved. The receptor's source is a man aged 25-45 years in good health and CMV-seronegative. The specimen sequenced was PBMCs. In DNA form, the CDR3 reads TGTGCCAGCAGCTCTAGGGAGTATCCCAACATGAACACTGAAGCTTTCTTT. Translated: CASSSREYPNMNTEAFF.